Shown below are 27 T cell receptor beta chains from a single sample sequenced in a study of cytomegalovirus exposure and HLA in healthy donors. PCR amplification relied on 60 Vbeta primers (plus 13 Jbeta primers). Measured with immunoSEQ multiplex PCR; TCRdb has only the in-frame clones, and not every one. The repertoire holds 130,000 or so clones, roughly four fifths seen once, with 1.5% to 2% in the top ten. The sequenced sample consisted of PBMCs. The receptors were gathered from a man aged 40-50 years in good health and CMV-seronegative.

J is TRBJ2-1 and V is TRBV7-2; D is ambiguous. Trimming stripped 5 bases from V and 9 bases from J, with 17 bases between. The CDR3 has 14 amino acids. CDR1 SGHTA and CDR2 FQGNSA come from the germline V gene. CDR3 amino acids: CASSPKSLSGEQFF. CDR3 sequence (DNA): TGTGCCAGCAGCCCAAAATCCCTATCGGGTGAGCAGTTCTTC.

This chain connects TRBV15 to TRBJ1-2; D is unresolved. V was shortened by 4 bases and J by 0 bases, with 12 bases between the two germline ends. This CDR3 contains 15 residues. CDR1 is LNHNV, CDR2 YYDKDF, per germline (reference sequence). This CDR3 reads CATSTGRGANYGYTF. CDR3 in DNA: TGTGCCACCAGCACAGGACGGGGAGCTAACTATGGCTACACCTTC.

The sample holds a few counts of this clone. The CDR3 here is CASSYSSPNTEAFF. The CDR3 DNA is TGTGCCAGCAGTTACTCAAGCCCGAACACTGAAGCTTTCTTT. The V gene is TRBV6-5, the J gene TRBJ1-1; unclear D gene. V dropped 0 bases and J dropped 1 base, with 6 bases sitting between them. This CDR3 comprises 14 residues. CDR1 MNHEY and CDR2 SVGAGI come from the germline V gene.

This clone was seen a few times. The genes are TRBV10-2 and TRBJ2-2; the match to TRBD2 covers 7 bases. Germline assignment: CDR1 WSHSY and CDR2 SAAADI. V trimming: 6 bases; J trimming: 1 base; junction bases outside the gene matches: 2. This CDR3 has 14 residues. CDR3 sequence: CASRRGRNTGELFF. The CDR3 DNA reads TGCGCCAGCAGGCGGGGGAGGAACACCGGGGAGCTGTTTTTT.

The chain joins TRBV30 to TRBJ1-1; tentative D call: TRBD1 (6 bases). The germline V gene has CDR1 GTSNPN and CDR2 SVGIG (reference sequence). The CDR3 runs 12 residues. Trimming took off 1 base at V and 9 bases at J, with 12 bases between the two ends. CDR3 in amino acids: CAWSGPGDQAFF. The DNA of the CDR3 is TGTGCCTGGAGTGGTCCAGGGGATCAAGCTTTCTTT.

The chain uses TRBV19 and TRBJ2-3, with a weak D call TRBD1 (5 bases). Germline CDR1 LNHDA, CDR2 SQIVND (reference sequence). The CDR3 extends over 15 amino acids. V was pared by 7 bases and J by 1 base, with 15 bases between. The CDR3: CASKRQSPGTDTQYF. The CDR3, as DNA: TGTGCCAGTAAGAGACAGTCCCCTGGCACAGATACGCAGTATTTT.

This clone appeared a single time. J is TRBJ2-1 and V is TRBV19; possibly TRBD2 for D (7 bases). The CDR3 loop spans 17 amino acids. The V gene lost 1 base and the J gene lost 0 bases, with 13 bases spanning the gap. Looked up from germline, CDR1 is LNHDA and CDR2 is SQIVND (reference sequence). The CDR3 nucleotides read TGTGCCAGTAGTATAGGGGGGCGGGGGAGCTCCTACAATGAGCAGTTCTTC. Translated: CASSIGGRGSSYNEQFF.

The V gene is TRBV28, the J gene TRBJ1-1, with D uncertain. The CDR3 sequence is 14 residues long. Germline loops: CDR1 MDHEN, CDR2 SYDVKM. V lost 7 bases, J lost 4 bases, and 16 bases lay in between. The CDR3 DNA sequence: TGTGCCAGCATCGCGATCGGGTCCGCCACTGAAGCTTTCTTT. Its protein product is CASIAIGSATEAFF.

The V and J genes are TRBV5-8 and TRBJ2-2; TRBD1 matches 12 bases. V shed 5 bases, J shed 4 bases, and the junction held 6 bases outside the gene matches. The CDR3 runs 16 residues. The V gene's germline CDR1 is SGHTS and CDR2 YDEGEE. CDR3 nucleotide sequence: TGTGCCAGCAGATGGGACAGGGGGCCTCCCACCGGGGAGCTGTTTTTT. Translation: CASRWDRGPPTGELFF.

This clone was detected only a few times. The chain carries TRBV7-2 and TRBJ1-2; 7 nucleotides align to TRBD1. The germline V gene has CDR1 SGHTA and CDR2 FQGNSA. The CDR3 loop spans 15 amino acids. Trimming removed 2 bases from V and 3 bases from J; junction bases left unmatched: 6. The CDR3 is CASSLNQGVDYGYTF. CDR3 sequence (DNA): TGTGCCAGCAGCTTAAATCAGGGGGTTGACTATGGCTACACCTTC.

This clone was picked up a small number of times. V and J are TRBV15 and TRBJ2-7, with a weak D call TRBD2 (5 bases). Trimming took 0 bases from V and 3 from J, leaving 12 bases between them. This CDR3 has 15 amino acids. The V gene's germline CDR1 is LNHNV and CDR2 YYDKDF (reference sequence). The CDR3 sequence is CATSREQDSSYEQYF. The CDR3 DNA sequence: TGTGCCACCAGCAGAGAGCAGGACTCAAGCTACGAGCAGTACTTC.

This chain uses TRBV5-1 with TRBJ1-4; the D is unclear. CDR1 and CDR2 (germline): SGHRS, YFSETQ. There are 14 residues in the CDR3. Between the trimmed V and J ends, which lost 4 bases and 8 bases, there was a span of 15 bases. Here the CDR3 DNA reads TGCGCCAGCAGCCCACAAGCAACAGTGGAAAAACTGTTTTTT. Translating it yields CASSPQATVEKLFF.

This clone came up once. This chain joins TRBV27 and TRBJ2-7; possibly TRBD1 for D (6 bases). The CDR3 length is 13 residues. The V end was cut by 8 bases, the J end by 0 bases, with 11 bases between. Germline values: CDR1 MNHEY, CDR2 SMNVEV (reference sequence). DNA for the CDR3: TGTGCCAGCTCCCCGGACAGCTCCTACGAGCAGTACTTC. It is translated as CASSPDSSYEQYF.

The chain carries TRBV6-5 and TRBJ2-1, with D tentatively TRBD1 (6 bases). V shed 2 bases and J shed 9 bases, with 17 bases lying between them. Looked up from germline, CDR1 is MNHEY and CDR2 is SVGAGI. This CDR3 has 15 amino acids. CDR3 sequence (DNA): TGTGCCAGCAGTTACACTCAGACAGGCGTCGGTGAGCAGTTCTTC. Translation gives CASSYTQTGVGEQFF.

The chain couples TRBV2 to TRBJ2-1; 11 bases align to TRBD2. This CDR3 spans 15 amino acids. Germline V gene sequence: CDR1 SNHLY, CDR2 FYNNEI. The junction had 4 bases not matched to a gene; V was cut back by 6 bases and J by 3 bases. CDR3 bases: TGTGCCAGCAGCGGGACTAGCGGACGCTACAATGAGCAGTTCTTC. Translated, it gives CASSGTSGRYNEQFF.

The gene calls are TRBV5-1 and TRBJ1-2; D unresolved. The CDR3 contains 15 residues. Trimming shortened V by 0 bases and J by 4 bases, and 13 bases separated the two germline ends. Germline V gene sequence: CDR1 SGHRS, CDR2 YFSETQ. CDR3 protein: CASSLEDIGLYGYTF. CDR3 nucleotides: TGCGCCAGCAGCTTGGAAGACATTGGGCTCTATGGCTACACCTTC.

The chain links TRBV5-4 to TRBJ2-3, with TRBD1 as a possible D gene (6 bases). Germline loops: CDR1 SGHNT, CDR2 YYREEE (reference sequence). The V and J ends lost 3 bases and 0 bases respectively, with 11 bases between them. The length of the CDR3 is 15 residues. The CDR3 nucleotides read TGTGCCAGCAGCTCCAGACAGGAGAGCACAGATACGCAGTATTTT. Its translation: CASSSRQESTDTQYF.

In DNA, the CDR3 is TGCAGCGTTTCCGGGGGGATCACTGAAGCTTTCTTT. It encodes CSVSGGITEAFF. J is TRBJ1-1 and V is TRBV29-1; possibly TRBD1 for D (5 bases). This CDR3 region has 12 residues. With 5 bases removed from V and 4 bases from J, the gap between germline ends came to 11 bases. Germline assignment: CDR1 SQVTM and CDR2 ANQGSEA.

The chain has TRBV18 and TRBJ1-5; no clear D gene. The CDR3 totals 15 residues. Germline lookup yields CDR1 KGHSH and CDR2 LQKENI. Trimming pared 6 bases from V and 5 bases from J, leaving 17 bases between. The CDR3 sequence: CASSLDLGPDQPQHF. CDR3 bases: TGTGCCAGCTCGCTGGACTTAGGACCGGATCAGCCCCAGCATTTT.

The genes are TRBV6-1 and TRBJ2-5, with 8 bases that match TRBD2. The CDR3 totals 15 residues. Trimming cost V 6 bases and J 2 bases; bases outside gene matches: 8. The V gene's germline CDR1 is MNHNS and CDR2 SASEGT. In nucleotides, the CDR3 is TGTGCCAGCAGACTCAACGGGGGGGGTCAAGAGACCCAGTACTTC. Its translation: CASRLNGGGQETQYF.

DNA of the CDR3: TGTGCCAGCAGTTTTTCCGACAGGGGGCTCAACGAGCAGTACTTC. This translates into CASSFSDRGLNEQYF. The genes are TRBV27 and TRBJ2-5; 10 bases fit TRBD1. The end of the DNA is better explained by TRBJ2-7, so the J call may be wrong. The V gene's germline CDR1 is MNHEY and CDR2 SMNVEV (reference sequence). The CDR3 has 15 amino acids.

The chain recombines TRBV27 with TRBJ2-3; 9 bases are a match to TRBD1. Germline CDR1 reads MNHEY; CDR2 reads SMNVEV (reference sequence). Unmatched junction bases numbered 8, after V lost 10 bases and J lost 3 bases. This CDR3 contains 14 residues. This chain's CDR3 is CATVSGQGTDTQYF. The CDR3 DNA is TGTGCCACCGTGTCGGGACAGGGAACAGATACGCAGTATTTT.

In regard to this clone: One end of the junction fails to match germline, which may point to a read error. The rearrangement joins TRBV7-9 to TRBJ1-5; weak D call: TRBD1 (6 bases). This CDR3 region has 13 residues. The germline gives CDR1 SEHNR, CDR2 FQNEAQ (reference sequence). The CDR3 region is CSSNKGGNQPQHF. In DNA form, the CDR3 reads TGTTCCAGCAACAAGGGGGGGAATCAGCCCCAGCATTTT.

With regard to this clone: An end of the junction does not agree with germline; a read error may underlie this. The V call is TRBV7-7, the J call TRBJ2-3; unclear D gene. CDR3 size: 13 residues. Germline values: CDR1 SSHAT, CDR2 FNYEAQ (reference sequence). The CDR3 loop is CASSLGPTDTQYF. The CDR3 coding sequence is TGTGCTAGCAGCTTAGGGCCCACAGATACGCAGTATTTT.

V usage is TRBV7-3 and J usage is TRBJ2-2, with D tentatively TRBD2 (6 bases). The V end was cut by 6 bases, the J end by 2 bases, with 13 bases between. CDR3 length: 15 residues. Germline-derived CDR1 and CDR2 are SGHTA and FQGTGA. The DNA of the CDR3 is TGTGCCAGCAGGTCGGCGGGGTCTAACACCGGGGAGCTGTTTTTT. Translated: CASRSAGSNTGELFF.

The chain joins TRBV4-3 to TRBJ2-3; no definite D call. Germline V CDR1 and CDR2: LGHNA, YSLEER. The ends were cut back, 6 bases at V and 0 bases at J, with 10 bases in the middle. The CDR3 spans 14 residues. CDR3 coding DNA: TGCGCCAGCAGTCGGGTCGGGAGCACAGATACGCAGTATTTT. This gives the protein CASSRVGSTDTQYF.

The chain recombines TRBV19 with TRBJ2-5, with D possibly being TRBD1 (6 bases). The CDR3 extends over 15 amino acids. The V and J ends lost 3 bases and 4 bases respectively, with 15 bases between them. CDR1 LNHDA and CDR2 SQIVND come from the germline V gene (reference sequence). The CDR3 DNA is TGTGCCAGTAGTATGCCCTCAGGGGCGAGAGAGACCCAGTACTTC. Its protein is CASSMPSGARETQYF.